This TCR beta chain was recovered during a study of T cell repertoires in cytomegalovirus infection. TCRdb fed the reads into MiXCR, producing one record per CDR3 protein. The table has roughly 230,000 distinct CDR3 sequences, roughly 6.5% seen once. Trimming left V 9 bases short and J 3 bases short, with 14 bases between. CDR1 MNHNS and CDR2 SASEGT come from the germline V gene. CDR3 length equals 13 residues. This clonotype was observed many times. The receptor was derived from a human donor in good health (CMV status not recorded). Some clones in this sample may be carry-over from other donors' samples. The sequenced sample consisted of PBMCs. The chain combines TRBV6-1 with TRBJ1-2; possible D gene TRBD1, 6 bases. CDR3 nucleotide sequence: TGTGCCAGTACCCACAGGGACGACTATGGCTACACCTTC. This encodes CASTHRDDYGYTF.